This TCR beta chain was sequenced during a study of tumor-infiltrating lymphocytes in primary liver carcinoma. Researchers generated TCR beta cDNA from about 530 ng of total RNA, relying on a constant-region primer. Three rounds of nested multiplex PCR with slightly modified ARM-PCR produced TCR beta libraries. A C-beta reverse primer and TRBV1-TRBV30 forward primers served in each of the first two PCR rounds, at ten to eleven cycles apiece. TCRdb recomputed calls from the multiplex PCR reads with MiXCR, one row per CDR3 protein. The sample lists approximately 300,000 distinct CDR3 sequences, 65% occurring once. The junction had 7 bases not matched to a gene; V was cut back by 2 bases and J by 4 bases. Per germline, CDR1 MNHNY and CDR2 SVGAGI (reference sequence). The CDR3 runs to 15 residues. Out of unsorted whole blood came the blood RNA, and germline DNA was extracted as well. Chronic HBV infection was present in the patients, who were treatment-naive.

This sequence was found in a man aged 35 to 55 with primary liver carcinoma and hepatitis B virus infection. Sequenced input: peripheral blood. The V call is TRBV6-6, the J call TRBJ2-7; 8 bases fit TRBD1. CDR3 protein: CASSYGGQGEYEQYF. The CDR3 nucleotides are TGTGCCAGCAGTTACGGAGGACAGGGCGAGTACGAGCAGTACTTC.